This T cell receptor (beta chain) was sequenced for a study of blood T cell repertoires in COVID-19. The Seattle site enrolled patients during active infection and followed them longitudinally. The CDR3 sequence is 14 residues long. Germline lookup yields CDR1 SGHNT and CDR2 YENEEA. The ends lost 4 bases at V and 7 bases at J; junction bases unmatched: 4. How the authors handled the data: Reference gene primer amplification gave nucleated cell count estimates. Method: immunoSEQ multiplex PCR; TCRdb's copy keeps in-frame clones and lacks some. For V, J and clone size, that table is used; D and trimming come from the DNA. The table has just over 300,000 clones, roughly 89% seen once.

The source material was peripheral blood. The rearrangement uses TRBV11-3 and TRBJ1-6, with TRBD1 identical over 7 bases. The sequence derives from a woman between 25 and 40 years old with COVID-19, enrolled during active disease. CDR3 amino acids: CASSYGTANSPLHF. In DNA form, the CDR3 reads TGTGCCAGCAGCTACGGGACAGCCAATTCACCCCTCCACTTT.